Each of the 14 T cell receptor beta chains below was sequenced from the same sample in a study of identical twins. TCRdb called the 5' RACE reads again in MiXCR, with one record for every CDR3 protein. The repertoire holds roughly 1.6 million distinct CDR3 sequences, with roughly a third as singletons. The sample taken for sequencing was cord blood. The source of these receptors is a newborn girl in good health.

The sample holds a few counts of this clonotype. V and J are TRBV6-2 or TRBV6-3 and TRBJ2-1; D gene uncertain. V was pared by 6 bases and J by 8 bases, with 14 bases between. The germline CDR1 and CDR2 sequences are MNHEY and SVGEGT. The CDR3 consists of 13 residues. CDR3 DNA: TGTGCCAGCAGCGGTAGACTCTCCCATGAGCAGTTCTTC. Translated, it gives CASSGRLSHEQFF.

This clonotype was counted between two and nine times. The chain couples TRBV24-1 to TRBJ2-3; TRBD2 is a possible D gene (5 bases). CDR1 and CDR2 from the germline V gene are KGHDR and SFDVKD. The V end was cut by 4 bases, the J end by 6 bases, with 16 bases between. This CDR3 has 15 amino acids. CDR3 sequence: CATSETTDSTDTQYF. The CDR3 DNA reads TGTGCCACCAGTGAAACAACGGACTCCACGGATACGCAGTATTTT.

This clonotype was observed a handful of times. The junction and the germline gene differ at one end; a read error may be behind it. This chain links TRBV5-1 with TRBJ2-5; a possible D gene is TRBD1 (5 bases). The CDR3 consists of 14 residues. Germline CDR1 SGHRS, CDR2 YFSETQ. CDR3 in DNA: TGCGCCAGCAGCTTTTACAGGAACCAGGAGACCCAGTACTTC. This encodes CASSFYRNQETQYF.

The V and J genes are TRBV2 and TRBJ2-1; tentatively, D is TRBD1 (6 bases). The CDR3 has 14 residues. The germline V gene encodes CDR1 SNHLY and CDR2 FYNNEI. V dropped 11 bases and J dropped 0 bases, with 14 bases sitting between them. For the CDR3, the DNA is TGTGCCGCCACCCTGGACAGCTCCTACAATGAGCAGTTCTTC. Amino acids: CAATLDSSYNEQFF.

The rearrangement joins TRBV5-1 to TRBJ2-1; D is perhaps TRBD1 or TRBD2 (5 bases each). Germline CDR1 reads SGHRS; CDR2 reads YFSETQ. CDR3 length equals 15 residues. Trimming stripped 4 bases from V and 5 bases from J, with 16 bases between. As DNA, the CDR3 is TGCGCCAGCAGCCTTACGGGACCATATAACAATGAGCAGTTCTTC. This translates into CASSLTGPYNNEQFF.

This clonotype was seen more than once but under ten times. As DNA, the CDR3 is TGTGCCAGCAGTTTACGTAGCGGGAGGAACATTCAGTACTTC. Translated, it gives CASSLRSGRNIQYF. This chain links TRBV28 with TRBJ2-4; 10 bases line up with TRBD2. Germline CDR1 and CDR2: MDHEN and SYDVKM. J was trimmed by 7 bases and V by 2 bases; bases with no gene match: 2. This CDR3 is 14 amino acids long.

This clonotype was counted only a few times. The chain carries TRBV20-1 and TRBJ2-5; D gene uncertain. Germline CDR1 DFQATT, CDR2 SNEGSKA (reference sequence). CDR3 size: 12 residues. V lost 3 bases to trimming and J lost 3 bases, with 8 bases between them. CDR3 in DNA: TGCAGTGCTAGTAACAGAGAAGAGACCCAGTACTTC. As protein: CSASNREETQYF.

This chain uses TRBV7-9 with TRBJ1-1; the D is unclear. Germline CDR1 and CDR2: SEHNR and FQNEAQ (reference sequence). V shed 1 base and J shed 7 bases, with 10 bases lying between them. The CDR3 is made up of 13 amino acids. As DNA, the CDR3 is TGTGCCAGCAGCTTAGGTAGGACGGGTGAAGCTTTCTTT. Translated: CASSLGRTGEAFF.

This clonotype has more than one count but fewer than ten. This chain links TRBV11-2 with TRBJ2-1, with 8 bases matching TRBD2. Trimming took 5 bases from V and 9 from J; bases not matched to a gene: 9. Germline V gene data show CDR1 as SGHAT and CDR2 as FQNNGV. There are 14 residues in the CDR3. DNA of the CDR3: TGTGCCAGCAGCCGGATAGCGGGATCGGGTGAGCAGTTCTTC. This gives the protein CASSRIAGSGEQFF. The whole variable domain, remainder taken from reference TRBV11-2 and TRBJ2-1, is EAGVAQSPRYKIIEKRQSVAFWCNPISGHATLYWYQQILGQGPKLLIQFQNNGVVDDSQLPKDRFSAERLKGVDSTLKIQPAKLEDSAVYLCASSRIAGSGEQFFGPGTRLTVL.

In this sample, this clonotype turned up a few times. J is TRBJ2-7 and V is TRBV6-1, with D possibly being TRBD1 (6 bases). Trimming cost V 7 bases and J 2 bases, with 12 bases left between them. There are 13 residues in the CDR3. From germline, CDR1 is MNHNS and CDR2 SASEGT. The CDR3 DNA sequence: TGTGCCAGCACGACAGGTCTACCCTACGAGCAGTACTTC. Encoded protein: CASTTGLPYEQYF.

This chain uses TRBV7-8 with TRBJ1-2; TRBD1 might be the D (5 bases). The CDR3 is 17 amino acids. The V gene's germline CDR1 is SGHVS and CDR2 FQNEAQ. V was clipped by 5 bases and J by 1 base, with 20 bases between them. This CDR3 is CASSPVRETSINYGYTF. As DNA, the CDR3 is TGTGCCAGCAGCCCCGTCAGGGAGACATCCATTAACTATGGCTACACCTTC.

In this sample, this clonotype turned up a few times. The chain couples TRBV3-1 to TRBJ2-1; 10 bases align to TRBD1. Germline assignment: CDR1 LGHDT and CDR2 YNNKEL (reference sequence). V gave up 4 bases and J gave up 8 bases; unmatched junction bases: 8. The CDR3 has 15 residues. CDR3 region: CASSPDPTGGYEQFF. The CDR3 nucleotides read TGTGCCAGCAGCCCTGACCCGACAGGGGGCTATGAGCAGTTCTTC.

V and J are TRBV20-1 and TRBJ2-4; maybe TRBD1 (5 bases). The end of the DNA fits TRBJ2-7 better, so the J call may be wrong. Germline CDR1 is DFQATT and CDR2 is SNEGSKA (reference sequence). This CDR3 is 15 amino acids long. In DNA, the CDR3 is TGCAGTGCTAGAGCAGGGCTCAGAATGACCTACGAGCAGTACTTC. Protein product: CSARAGLRMTYEQYF.

At least ten counts were recorded for this clonotype. This rearrangement joins TRBV29-1 to TRBJ2-1; weak D call: TRBD2 (5 bases). Per germline, CDR1 SQVTM and CDR2 ANQGSEA. The CDR3 runs 13 residues. Trimming stripped 5 bases from V and 8 bases from J, with 16 bases between. The CDR3 bases are TGCAGCGTTCTAGGTCTAGGTAGCGATGAGCAGTTCTTC. This translates into CSVLGLGSDEQFF.